The clone carrying this TCR beta chain has at least ten counts. The antigen remains unidentified. Synthesis of TCR cDNA relied on 5'RACE template switching, which attached a universal primer site and UMIs. TCRdb analysed the 5' RACE reads with MiXCR anew, one entry per CDR3 protein. Seen here are a few hundred thousand distinct CDR3 sequences, approximately 8% observed once, and the top ten hold approximately 18%. The sample is drawn from a study of T cells after yellow fever vaccination. Across the study: SMART-Seq v4 Ultra Low Input served to prepare low-cell-number fractions.

Study-wide points: Booster sampling recovered most clones from primary vaccination (less than 97% CD4, around 90% CD8).

Source: PBMCs, taken roughly 45 days after the first yellow fever vaccination. The sequence was obtained from a man younger than 35 who received the YFV17D yellow fever vaccine.

The CDR3 here is CACRQGGDTGELFF. In DNA form, the CDR3 reads TGTGCCTGCCGACAGGGGGGTGACACCGGGGAGCTGTTTTTT. The J gene is TRBJ2-2, the V gene TRBV6-1; 9 bases line up with TRBD1. The CDR3 is 14 amino acids. Germline V CDR1 and CDR2: MNHNS, SASEGT. Trimming removed 11 bases from V and 3 bases from J; junction bases left unmatched: 7.